This T cell receptor beta chain was documented in a study of read filtering for tumor transcriptome and immune sequencing. The study's findings and limits: RNA-seq captured clonotypes less deeply and reliably than IR-seq. The sorted CD138-negative fraction was a mixed bone marrow immune population, not purified T cells.

This library used around 0.4 ug RNA and molecular barcoded adaptors spanning alpha/delta and beta/gamma chains. Each CDR3 protein is one row after TCRdb ran MiXCR on the reads. The repertoire holds over 50,000 distinct CDR3 sequences, with over 11% as singletons. There are many counts of this clonotype. Its antigen is unidentified. The germline V gene has CDR1 DFQATT and CDR2 SNEGSKA (reference sequence). There are 16 residues in the CDR3. V shed 6 bases, J shed 0 bases, and the junction held 10 bases outside the gene matches. The rearrangement uses TRBV20-1 and TRBJ2-1, with TRBD2 matching 8 bases. Sample: a population of CD138-negative cells sorted from bone marrow. The sequence was collected from a donor at least 40 years old with multiple myeloma. CDR3 sequence reads: CSARSQLAASYNEQFF. CDR3 coding DNA: TGCAGTGCCCGGTCCCAACTAGCGGCCTCCTACAATGAGCAGTTCTTC.